Sequencing of this T cell receptor (beta chain) was carried out in a study of beta chain features in type 1 diabetes (dated by TCRdb to about 2018). In the study overall: No differences in mean age, gender distribution, total cell number or subset yield were found between patients and healthy donors. A total of 107,917,701 sorted cells were examined across all samples, and RNA yield correlated strongly with the number of cells per subset. In the study, TCRB repertoires of sorted circulating CD4+ T cell subsets from recently diagnosed type 1 diabetes patients were compared with those of matched healthy donors. Regulatory and stem cell-like memory subsets were isolated from only 8 patients and 8 healthy donors, whereas naive and central memory subsets came from all 30 or so donors.

Points the paper makes about the study in general: Because cDNA was sequenced instead of genomic DNA, activated cells with high expression could be over-represented, although the groups did not differ in activation or CD3 levels. Shorter templates might have been favored by PCR, but patient and control samples were amplified and corrected together, so both groups would have been affected equally by any skew. Patients with type 1 diabetes made fewer insertions and deleted more nucleotides at VDJ recombination sites, implying thymic rearrangement abnormalities. Because small numbers of individuals were included in the HLA sub-analyses, any influence of HLA type on TCRB rearrangement was left unresolved. Type 1 diabetes patients showed a moderate but significant shortening of TCRB CDR3 length in all four CD4+ subsets. Naive, central memory and regulatory TCRB repertoires appeared to be more alike among patients than among healthy donors.

The High Capacity cDNA Reverse Transcription Kit was used to reverse transcribe all of the isolated RNA, meaning that expressed TCRB transcripts were what got sequenced. Deep immunoSEQ sequencing was performed on naive, central memory and regulatory T cell samples, with an average of about 3.6 million total reads per sample. Sorted cells were lysed in RLT buffer, and RNA was extracted using DNase-treated RNeasy Micro or Mini kits according to cell number. To prevent cross-contamination, every cell subset was processed on its own, while patient and healthy donor samples were processed together. TCRB sequences were amplified from cDNA with the immunoSEQ multiplex PCR, producing 87-bp fragments spanning the CDR3 region. The amplicons were sequenced using the Illumina HiSeq platform. For the original study's pipeline: PCR bias was computationally corrected using synthetic template baselines, reads within Hamming distance 2 were collapsed, and singletons that could not be merged were discarded. Reads were aligned against IMGT to assign V, D and J genes, CDR3 length and insertions or deletions at six rearrangement sites. Within each subset, clonotype counts were normalized to sorted cell number, after which true diversity and Gini coefficients were computed with the tcR R package. The overlap coefficient, calculated on TCRB nucleotide sequences, was used to measure repertoire sharing. Out-of-frame TCRB sequences from naive cells were analyzed to stand in for the pre-selection repertoire. Here the immuneACCESS table is served through TCRdb, limited to in-frame sequences with V and J called. Missing clones are a known gap in these copies; in checked studies unresolved V genes cover under half, and the rest lacks a known reason. The V and J calls and the clone size are those of that table, but D and trimming were determined from the DNA. The sample table holds some 400,000 clones, of which about 16% were seen once. Jointly, the top ten make up under 0.02% of the sample.

Each donor gave one peripheral blood draw, approximately 0.11 L on average, collected into heparinised tubes. Naive, central memory, regulatory and stem cell-like memory CD4+ T cells were sorted on a BD FACSAria II using a panel including CD45RO, CCR7, CD25, CD127, CD95 and CD27. Purity was above 98% for every sorted population. PBMCs were isolated immediately by Lymphoprep density gradient centrifugation and stained directly without culture. Samples were stained and sorted in pairs, with one healthy donor and one patient per experiment, so that batch effects were minimized. This clone has a handful of counts. Its antigen remains undetermined. No base-level quality is on record; no much larger clone is a single base apart. This TCR was sampled from a young woman in good health. The sequencing input was naive CD4+ T cells from blood. Reading the label with the study, this specimen's cell subset or site is: true naive CD4+ T cells.

The CDR3 reads CASSLDSRGNQPQHF. The DNA sequence is as follows: TGCGCCAGCAGCTTGGATTCGCGGGGTAATCAGCCCCAGCATTTT. The chain is assembled from TRBV5-1 and TRBJ1-5; the D gene cannot be named for sure. The cysteine opens and the phenylalanine closes a CDR3 of 15 amino acids. CDR3 DNA is the only sequence kept; it has 45 bases, read in frame from the first base. Trimming at the junction amounts to 0 bases on V and 4 bases on J, and the germline ends lie 11 bases apart. CDR1 and CDR2 (SGHRS, YFSETQ) derive from the germline V gene.